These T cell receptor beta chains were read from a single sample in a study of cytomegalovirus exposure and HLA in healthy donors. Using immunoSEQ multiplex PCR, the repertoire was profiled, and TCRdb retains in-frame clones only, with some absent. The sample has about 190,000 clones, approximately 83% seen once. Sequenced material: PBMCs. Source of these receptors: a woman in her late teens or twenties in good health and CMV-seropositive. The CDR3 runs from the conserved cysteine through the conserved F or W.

CAISPQGNMDSPLHF TRBJ1-6 TRBV10-3
CASSPIPTDYNSPLHF TRBJ1-6 TRBV7-8
CASSQDRGSAGELFF TRBJ2-2 TRBV4-3
CASSTGGANEQYF TRBJ2-7 TRBV25-1
CASLRVSAFF TRBJ1-1 TRBV2
CASSLFQGIHEQFF TRBJ2-1 TRBV7-6
CASSQGPRVDTGELFF TRBJ2-2 TRBV4-1
CASSLNPGEKLFF TRBJ1-4 TRBV7-2
CASSVNVRAVGTQYF TRBJ2-5 TRBV9
CASSLLAGGNTGELFF TRBJ2-2 TRBV5-1
CASSPPGRGRKTEAFF TRBJ1-1 TRBV18
CASSDKAGRGGEQFF TRBJ2-1 TRBV6-4
CASSLGGRETQYF TRBJ2-5 TRBV7-8
CASSYSASGGAGEQYF TRBJ2-7 TRBV6-6
CASSYSASGGYEQYF TRBJ2-7 TRBV6-6
CASSQARTGSGNTIYF TRBJ1-3 TRBV4-3
CASKRSIYSNQPQHF TRBJ1-5 TRBV19
CASSVEAGGPETQYF TRBJ2-5 TRBV9
CASSRGGASEGRSYEQYF TRBJ2-7 TRBV2
CASSRQTSGSADTQYF TRBJ2-3 TRBV5-1
CASSVYGQKTYSNQPQHF TRBJ1-5 TRBV21-1
CASSSTPRGTEAFF TRBJ1-1 TRBV11-2
CASSVGTSGGWADTQYF TRBJ2-3 TRBV11-3
CSGGGDNEQFF TRBJ2-1 TRBV20-1
CASSLQGVGNTIYF TRBJ1-3 TRBV2
CASSPGGTGSYEQYF TRBJ2-7 TRBV28
CASGIYNEQFF TRBJ2-1 TRBV19
CASSTGQGTGNTIYF TRBJ1-3 TRBV7-9
CASSPGVGVTDTQYF TRBJ2-3 TRBV5-1
CATKGRAPYEQYF TRBJ2-7 TRBV6-1
CASSFPDRRDGYTF TRBJ1-2 TRBV5-4
CASSGQSPYGYTF TRBJ1-2 TRBV9
CASSLTAGQETQYF TRBJ2-5 TRBV6-1
CASSWTGDDGYTF TRBJ1-2 TRBV5-1
CASSPETDNYGYTF TRBJ1-2 TRBV27
CASSLEGGQGETQYF TRBJ2-5 TRBV5-1
CASSRRGGTDTQYF TRBJ2-3 TRBV5-1
CASSTLAGTLTDTQYF TRBJ2-3 TRBV11-2
CASRGGLAENTDTQYF TRBJ2-3 TRBV2
CASSTGLAGTGELFF TRBJ2-2 TRBV7-7
CASTRDRGLRNSPLHF TRBJ1-6 TRBV2
CASSWLGETYNSPLHF TRBJ1-6 TRBV5-6
CASSLVGTSYEQYF TRBJ2-7 TRBV5-4
CASSVGPPKDRSFGGYTF TRBJ1-2 TRBV9
CASSPRGQTVTPLHF TRBJ1-6 TRBV9
CASNRGYGYTF TRBJ1-2 TRBV6-5
CATEQIPRGVQETQYF TRBJ2-5 TRBV15
CASSQSGQGAGELFF TRBJ2-2 TRBV4-1
CASRRSGGTDTQYF TRBJ2-3 TRBV2
CASSPGTGVNSPLHF TRBJ1-6 TRBV18
CASSYQTKNEQFF TRBJ2-1 TRBV4-3
CASSPGTGINEKLFF TRBJ1-4 TRBV7-3
CASSRTLSSGNTIYF TRBJ1-3 TRBV5-1
CASSPRTGTQYF TRBJ2-5 TRBV7-2
CASSQDEARPGKYF TRBJ2-4 TRBV4-1
CATRSSLFTEAFF TRBJ1-1 TRBV10-3
CASSQASPVLGNEQFF TRBJ2-1 TRBV4-2
CASSPLGQTSDTQYF TRBJ2-3 TRBV11-3
CSAQVNTEAFF TRBJ1-1 TRBV20-1
CASSESNSGYTF TRBJ1-2 TRBV2